The clone carrying this TCR beta chain has just a few counts. Its antigen is still unknown. This specimen belongs to a study of cytomegalovirus exposure and HLA in healthy donors. Findings and caveats of the study: Most TCR beta V segments were productive about 87% or about 30% of the time in an earlier analysis. Later genetic work tied a missense DCLRE1C variant to beta-chain V and J trimming. A highly shared variant cluster was judged a likely technical artifact.

It was with 60 Vbeta and 13 Jbeta primers that the PCR ran. Data came from immunoSEQ multiplex PCR; TCRdb stores just in-frame clones and leaves some out. The repertoire includes 100,000 to 140,000 clones, more than 70% of them detected once, and 7.8% sits in the top ten. V lost 1 base and J lost 4; bases outside the gene matches: 7. Germline lookup yields CDR1 LGHNA and CDR2 YNFKEQ. The CDR3 runs 16 residues. The sample comprised PBMCs. The sequence was obtained from a man aged 30 to 45 in good health and CMV-seronegative. J is TRBJ2-5 and V is TRBV4-2; 9 positions match TRBD1. The CDR3 loop reads CASSQAGTGRRETQYF. The CDR3 DNA reads as TGTGCCAGCAGCCAAGCCGGGACAGGGAGAAGAGAGACCCAGTACTTC.